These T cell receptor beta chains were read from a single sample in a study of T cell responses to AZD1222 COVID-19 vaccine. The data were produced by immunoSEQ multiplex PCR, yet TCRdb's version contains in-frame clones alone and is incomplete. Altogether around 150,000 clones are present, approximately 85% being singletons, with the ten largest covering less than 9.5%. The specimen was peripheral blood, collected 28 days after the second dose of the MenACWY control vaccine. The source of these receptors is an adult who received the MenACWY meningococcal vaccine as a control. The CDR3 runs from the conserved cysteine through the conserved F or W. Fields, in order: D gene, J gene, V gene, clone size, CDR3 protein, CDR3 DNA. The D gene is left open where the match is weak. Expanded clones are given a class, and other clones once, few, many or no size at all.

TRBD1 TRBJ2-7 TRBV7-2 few CASSPDLGTARYEQYF TGTGCCAGCAGCCCCGACCTCGGGACAGCACGCTACGAGCAGTACTTC
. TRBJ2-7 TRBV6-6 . CASSLDTVGEQYF TGTGCCAGCAGCTTGGACACCGTCGGCGAGCAGTACTTC
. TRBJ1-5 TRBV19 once CASDSTWQPQHF TGTGCCAGCGATAGTACTTGGCAGCCCCAGCATTTT
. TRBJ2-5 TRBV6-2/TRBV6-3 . CASSYGVTDFLTQYF TGTGCCAGCAGTTACGGGGTGACAGATTTTTTGACCCAGTACTTC
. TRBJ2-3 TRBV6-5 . CASSSDRWGHTQYF TGTGCCAGCAGTTCCGACCGTTGGGGCCATACGCAGTATTTT
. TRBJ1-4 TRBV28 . CASSFGEGNEKLFF TGTGCCAGCAGTTTTGGGGAGGGGAATGAAAAACTGTTTTTT
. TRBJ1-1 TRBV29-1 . CSAARQDEAFF TGCAGCGCTGCTCGACAGGATGAAGCTTTCTTT
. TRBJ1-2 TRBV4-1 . CASSPTGNYGYTF TGCGCCAGCAGCCCAACAGGGAACTATGGCTACACCTTC
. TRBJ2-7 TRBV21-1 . CASSRRVLSYEQYF TGTGCCAGCAGCAGGAGGGTTTTGTCCTACGAGCAGTACTTC
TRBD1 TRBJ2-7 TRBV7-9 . CASSPGTVYEQYF TGTGCCAGCAGCCCTGGGACAGTCTACGAGCAGTACTTC
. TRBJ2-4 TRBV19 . CASSIGFTDWLGNIQYF TGTGCCAGTAGTATAGGCTTCACGGACTGGCTGGGAAACATTCAGTACTTC
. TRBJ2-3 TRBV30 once CAWEKAGTDTQYF TGTGCCTGGGAAAAGGCGGGCACAGATACGCAGTATTTT
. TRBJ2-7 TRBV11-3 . CASSLVSEESYEQYF TGTGCCAGCAGCTTAGTGAGTGAGGAGTCCTACGAGCAGTACTTC
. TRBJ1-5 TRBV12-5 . CASGLASGPQHF TGTGCTAGTGGTTTGGCGTCGGGGCCCCAGCATTTT
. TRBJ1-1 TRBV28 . CASSSGLNTEAFF TGTGCCAGCAGTTCCGGACTTAACACTGAAGCTTTCTTT
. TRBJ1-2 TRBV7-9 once CASSNPWPFRTDTF TGTGCCAGCAGTAATCCGTGGCCGTTCAGGACGGACACCTTC
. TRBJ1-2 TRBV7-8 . CASSQTTGTISGYGYTF TGTGCCAGCAGCCAGACGACCGGGACGATTAGCGGCTATGGCTACACCTTC
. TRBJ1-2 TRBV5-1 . CASSLGGPDYGYTF TGCGCCAGCAGCTTGGGGGGGCCCGACTATGGCTACACCTTC
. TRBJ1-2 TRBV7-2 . CASSLHGGDTVYGYTF TGTGCCAGCAGCTTACATGGTGGGGACACGGTCTATGGCTACACCTTC
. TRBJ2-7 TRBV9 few CASSGSPQGTYEQYF TGTGCCAGCAGCGGATCGCCACAGGGTACATACGAGCAGTACTTC
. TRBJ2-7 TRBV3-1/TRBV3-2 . CASSQRKEQYF TGTGCCAGCAGCCAGCGGAAAGAGCAGTACTTC
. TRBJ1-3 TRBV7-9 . CATFGAPSGNTIYF .
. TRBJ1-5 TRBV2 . CASRLGRNNQPQHF TGTGCCAGCCGCTTAGGGCGGAACAATCAGCCCCAGCATTTT
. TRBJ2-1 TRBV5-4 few CASSISNQRHEQFF TGTGCCAGCAGTATTTCGAACCAGCGGCACGAGCAGTTCTTC
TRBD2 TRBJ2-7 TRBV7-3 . CASSLTLAGGEQYF TGTGCCAGCAGCTTAACACTAGCGGGAGGCGAGCAGTACTTC
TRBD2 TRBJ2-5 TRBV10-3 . CAISQAGTSPRETQYF TGTGCCATCAGCCAAGCCGGGACTAGCCCCAGAGAGACCCAGTACTTC
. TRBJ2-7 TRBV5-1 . CASSPSGLSYEQYF TGCGCCAGCAGCCCGTCAGGCCTTTCCTACGAGCAGTACTTC
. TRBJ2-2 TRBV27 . CASTTGGELFF TGTGCCAGCACCACAGGGGGGGAGCTGTTTTTT
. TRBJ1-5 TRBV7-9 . CASSKGNQPQHF TGTGCCAGCAGCAAGGGCAATCAGCCCCAGCATTTT
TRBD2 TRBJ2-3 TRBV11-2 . CASSVLASQYF TGTGCCAGCAGCGTACTAGCGTCGCAGTATTTT
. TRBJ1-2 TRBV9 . CASSARVSYGYTF TGTGCCAGCAGCGCAAGGGTTAGCTATGGCTACACCTTC
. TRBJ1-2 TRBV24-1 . CATSTRRTNYGYTF TGTGCCACCAGTACCAGGAGGACTAACTATGGCTACACCTTC
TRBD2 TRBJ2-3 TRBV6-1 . CASSEHVIAGDYTQYF TGTGCCAGCAGTGAACACGTAATAGCGGGAGATTATACGCAGTATTTT
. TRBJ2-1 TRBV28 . CASSSPYNEQFF TGTGCCAGCAGTTCTCCGTACAATGAGCAGTTCTTC
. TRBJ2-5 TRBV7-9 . CASSLAGDKQETQYF TGTGCCAGCAGCTTGGCGGGGGACAAACAAGAGACCCAGTACTTC
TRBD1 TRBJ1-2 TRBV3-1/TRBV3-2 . CASSRLDREGYTF TGTGCCAGCAGCCGCTTGGACAGGGAGGGCTACACCTTC
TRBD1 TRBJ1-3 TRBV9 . CASSVAGQGDTIYF TGTGCCAGCAGCGTAGCGGGACAGGGGGACACCATATATTTT
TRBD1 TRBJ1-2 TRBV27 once CASRSGAGGGGGYTF TGTGCCAGCAGAAGTGGGGCAGGGGGAGGAGGCGGCTACACCTTC
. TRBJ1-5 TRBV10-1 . CASSMTEYQPQHF TGCGCCAGCAGCATGACAGAGTACCAGCCCCAGCATTTT
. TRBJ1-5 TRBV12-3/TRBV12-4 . CASRSGNLQHF TGTGCCAGCAGGTCGGGCAATCTCCAGCATTTT
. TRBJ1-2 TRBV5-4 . CASSQRGPGSYGYTF TGTGCCAGCAGCCAAAGGGGTCCCGGATCCTATGGCTACACCTTC
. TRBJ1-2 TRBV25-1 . CASSEYGADPNYGYTF TGTGCCAGCAGTGAATATGGTGCAGACCCTAACTATGGCTACACCTTC
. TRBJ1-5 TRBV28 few CASSFGGGGQPQHF TGTGCCAGCAGTTTTGGGGGGGGAGGGCAGCCCCAGCATTTT
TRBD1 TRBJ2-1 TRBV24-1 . CATQGASYNEQFF TGTGCCACTCAGGGGGCCTCCTACAATGAGCAGTTCTTC
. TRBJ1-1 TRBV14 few CASSRYSRGEAFF TGTGCCAGCAGCCGGTACTCGAGGGGGGAAGCTTTCTTT